The clone carrying this T cell receptor beta chain occurred a few times. Antigen: not known. In a library made to pick up alpha chains, this beta chain is a stray read with a size that means little. The entry originates in a study of spatial heterogeneity in lung cancer. General study points: Tumoral mutation counts were tracked by counts of expanded intratumoral alpha and beta TCRs.

The CDR3 runs 15 residues. The V end was cut by 5 bases, the J end by 4 bases, with 17 bases between. Germline CDR1 and CDR2: LGHDT and YNNKEL (reference sequence). A unique molecular identifier was carried by every single TCR cDNA molecule. TCRdb re-called the 5' RACE reads through MiXCR, storing one row per CDR3 protein. The sample includes about 1,600 distinct CDR3 sequences, 20% to 25% of them seen just once. Documented time point: sample taken at primary tumor resection. The donor group consisted of 55 to 85 patients who had untreated, early-stage non-small cell lung cancer. The input for sequencing was lung tumor tissue, taken at surgery. The chain links TRBV3-1 to TRBJ1-1; maybe TRBD1 (5 bases). This sequence originates from a male donor with early-stage non-small cell lung cancer. CDR3 in DNA: TGTGCCAGCAGCTCAACACCGGGGGGTGGCACTGAAGCTTTCTTT. Amino acids: CASSSTPGGGTEAFF.